The 13 T cell receptor beta chains below come from one sample, sequenced in a study of blood T cell repertoires in COVID-19. Clones were read by immunoSEQ multiplex PCR, and TCRdb kept only the in-frame ones, dropping some. The sample yields about 190,000 clones, 78% seen once. Sequenced material: peripheral blood. These receptors all come from a woman older than 75 with active or convalescent COVID-19.

The V gene is TRBV28, the J gene TRBJ2-5; 8 bases fit TRBD1. This CDR3 has 15 residues. CDR1 is MDHEN, CDR2 SYDVKM, per germline. J was trimmed by 3 bases and V by 3 bases; bases with no gene match: 6. CDR3: CASSFLTGAKETQYF. The CDR3 nucleotides are TGTGCCAGCAGTTTTTTGACAGGGGCCAAAGAGACCCAGTACTTC. The full variable domain, completed using reference TRBV28 and TRBJ2-5, is DVKVTQSSRYLVKRTGEKVFLECVQDMDHENMFWYRQDPGLGLRLIYFSYDVKMKEKGDIPEGYSVSREKKERFSLILESASTNQTSMYLCASSFLTGAKETQYFGPGTRLLVL.

Comment on this clone: Its ends do not fully match the called genes, so a read error is possible. The J gene is TRBJ1-2, the V gene TRBV4-2; no reliable D call. The CDR3 is 11 amino acids. CDR1 and CDR2 from the germline V gene are LGHNA and YNFKEQ. The CDR3 coding sequence is TGTGCCAGCAGCCAAGATATGCGGGTCTTCTTC. It translates to CASSQDMRVFF.

The rearrangement uses TRBV5-1 and TRBJ2-1, with D hard to call. The CDR3 contains 16 residues. Germline values: CDR1 SGHRS, CDR2 YFSETQ. Trimming pared 0 bases from V and 0 bases from J, leaving 10 bases between. The CDR3 loop is CASSLDQASSYNEQFF. The DNA of the CDR3 is TGCGCCAGCAGCTTGGACCAGGCAAGCTCCTACAATGAGCAGTTCTTC.

V is TRBV10-3 and J is TRBJ2-3; possibly TRBD1 for D (5 bases). CDR1 and CDR2 from the germline V gene are ENHRY and SYGVKD. The CDR3 extends over 14 amino acids. V lost 0 bases, J lost 4 bases, and 8 bases lay in between. Written as DNA, the CDR3 is TGTGCCATCAGTGAGTCGACAGTAGCAGATACGCAGTATTTT. Its translation: CAISESTVADTQYF.

This sequence joins TRBV6-5 and TRBJ1-5; D perhaps matches TRBD1 (5 bases). Trimming left V 7 bases short and J 5 bases short, with 12 bases between. CDR3 length: 13 amino acids. From germline, CDR1 is MNHEY and CDR2 SVGAGI. CDR3 DNA sequence: TGTGCCAGCAAGACGACAGCAGATCAGCCCCAGCATTTT. Translating it yields CASKTTADQPQHF.

This clone was counted between two and nine times. The same CDR3 is also encoded by other DNA sequences in this sample. The gene calls are TRBV19 and TRBJ1-1, with a weak D call TRBD1 (5 bases). The CDR3 is made up of 14 amino acids. V was shortened by 7 bases and J by 2 bases, with 14 bases between the two germline ends. CDR1 LNHDA and CDR2 SQIVND come from the germline V gene (reference sequence). CDR3 amino acids: CASNRRDSNTEAFF. In DNA, the CDR3 is TGTGCCAGTAACCGCCGCGACAGTAACACTGAAGCTTTCTTT.

In its sample, this clone was seen a few times. The J gene is TRBJ1-6, the V gene TRBV4-2; TRBD1 matches 8 bases. V was pared by 4 bases and J by 10 bases, with 6 bases of the junction left unmatched. The germline V gene encodes CDR1 LGHNA and CDR2 YNFKEQ. CDR3 length equals 14 residues. The CDR3 here is CASSLKDRDSPLHF. The CDR3 DNA is TGTGCCAGCAGCCTCAAGGACAGGGACTCACCCCTCCACTTT.

V is TRBV7-9 and J is TRBJ1-1; no reliable D call. The CDR3 spans 13 residues. The germline CDR1 and CDR2 sequences are SEHNR and FQNEAQ (reference sequence). With 7 bases removed from V and 6 bases from J, the gap between germline ends came to 15 bases. The CDR3 DNA reads as TGTGCCAGCAAATCTAATTCGGGGTCTGAAGCTTTCTTT. This sequence encodes CASKSNSGSEAFF.

The V call is TRBV5-6, the J call TRBJ2-7; 9 bases match TRBD1. Germline-derived CDR1 and CDR2 are SGHDT and YYEEEE. This CDR3 has 14 amino acids. The ends lost 3 bases at V and 5 bases at J; junction bases unmatched: 6. The CDR3 sequence is CASSWGQGIHEQYF. CDR3 nucleotides: TGTGCCAGCAGCTGGGGACAGGGTATCCACGAGCAGTACTTC.

A word on this clone: Other DNA sequences from this sample encode an identical CDR3 as well. The chain carries TRBV5-1 and TRBJ2-3; possibly TRBD1 for D (6 bases). The germline gives CDR1 SGHRS, CDR2 YFSETQ. The CDR3 spans 14 residues. Deletions cut 2 bases from V and 4 bases from J, with 11 bases between. The CDR3 loop reads CASSLAQGADTQYF. The CDR3 DNA follows: TGCGCCAGCAGCTTAGCACAGGGTGCAGATACGCAGTATTTT. Drawing the rest from reference TRBV5-1 and TRBJ2-3, the complete variable domain is KAGVTQTPRYLIKTRGQQVTLSCSPISGHRSVSWYQQTPGQGLQFLFEYFSETQRNKGNFPGRFSGRQFSNSRSEMNVSTLELGDSALYLCASSLAQGADTQYFGPGTRLTVL.

CDR3: CASEHRVGTEAFF. In DNA, the CDR3 is TGTGCCAGCGAACACAGGGTTGGGACTGAAGCTTTCTTT. J is TRBJ1-1 and V is TRBV6-4; perhaps TRBD1 as D (6 bases). The V gene lost 8 bases and the J gene lost 5 bases, with 15 bases spanning the gap. The CDR3 covers 13 residues. CDR1 is MRHNA, CDR2 SNTAGT, per germline.

V gene TRBV7-2 combines with J gene TRBJ2-7; 12 bases map to TRBD2. Germline lookup yields CDR1 SGHTA and CDR2 FQGNSA. V lost 5 bases and J lost 2; bases outside the gene matches: 7. The CDR3 is 16 amino acids. CDR3 DNA sequence: TGTGCCAGCAGCCCAAGACTAGCGGGGGCCACCTACGAGCAGTACTTC. Protein: CASSPRLAGATYEQYF.

The chain recombines TRBV5-5 with TRBJ1-4; no clear D gene. CDR1 and CDR2 (germline): SGHKS, YYEKEE (reference sequence). The CDR3 is made up of 17 amino acids. The ends were cut back, 4 bases at V and 3 bases at J, with 19 bases in the middle. The CDR3 sequence: CASSLRARGLANEKLFF. CDR3 sequence (DNA): TGTGCCAGCAGCCTCCGGGCCCGGGGTTTAGCTAATGAAAAACTGTTTTTT.